A selection of T cell receptor beta chains follows, all from one sample in a study of shared clonotypes between healthy human individuals. Sequenced by immunoSEQ multiplex PCR; TCRdb stores in-frame clones only, minus some. The sample contains over a million clones, around three quarters of which appear only once. Sequenced material: memory CD4+ T cells from PBMCs. These TCRs come from a young man in good health. Some clones in this sample may be carry-over from other donors' samples. The CDR3 runs from the conserved cysteine through the conserved F or W. A D gene is named only where the DNA matches it firmly. Part of the rows lack a size; the others show once, few, many or a class for expanded clones.

v_call	clone_size	d_call	j_call	cdr3_aa	cdr3_nt
TRBV7-2	.	.	TRBJ2-7	CASSLVSDTSSYEQYF	TGTGCCAGCAGCTTAGTTTCGGACACCAGCTCCTACGAGCAGTACTTC
TRBV4-1	.	.	TRBJ2-5	CASSPTDRDWGETQYF	TGCGCCAGCAGCCCAACCGACAGGGACTGGGGAGAGACCCAGTACTTC
TRBV6-6	.	.	TRBJ2-3	CASSYSINVGADTQYF	TGTGCCAGCAGTTACTCGATCAACGTGGGGGCAGATACGCAGTATTTT
TRBV5-4	.	TRBD1	TRBJ2-7	CASSPGQADEQYF	TGTGCCAGCAGCCCTGGACAGGCAGACGAGCAGTACTTC
TRBV7-8	.	.	TRBJ1-2	CASSSTGSGNYGYTF	TGTGCCAGCAGCTCCACAGGGAGTGGGAACTATGGCTACACCTTC
TRBV2	.	TRBD1	TRBJ2-7	CASNGQGAYEQYF	TGTGCCAGCAACGGACAGGGGGCTTACGAGCAGTACTTC
TRBV5-4	.	.	TRBJ2-5	CASSFQGSETQYF	TGTGCCAGCAGCTTTCAGGGGTCGGAGACCCAGTACTTC
TRBV7-6	.	.	TRBJ2-1	CASSIIGSYNEQFF	TGTGCCAGCAGCATAATAGGCTCCTACAATGAGCAGTTCTTC
TRBV6-6	.	TRBD1	TRBJ2-1	CASSLQGAGNEQFF	TGTGCCAGCAGCCTACAGGGGGCGGGAAATGAGCAGTTCTTC
TRBV28	.	.	TRBJ1-2	CASSLQRDYGYTF	TGTGCCAGCAGTTTACAACGCGACTATGGCTACACCTTC
TRBV10-3	.	.	TRBJ2-2	CAISDPIRMSANTGELFF	TGTGCCATCAGTGATCCCATCCGGATGAGCGCGAACACCGGGGAGCTGTTTTTT
TRBV29-1	many	.	TRBJ2-3	CSVDGQGRGDTQYF	TGCAGCGTTGACGGCCAGGGTAGAGGAGATACGCAGTATTTT
TRBV7-2	once	TRBD1	TRBJ1-2	CASSLQGQGGGYTF	TGTGCCAGCAGCTTACAGGGACAGGGAGGTGGCTACACCTTC
TRBV5-1	.	.	TRBJ2-2	CASGEVAGQTGELFF	TGCGCCAGCGGCGAGGTAGCGGGACAGACCGGGGAGCTGTTTTTT
TRBV5-6	.	.	TRBJ2-7	CASSSMGPYEQYF	TGTGCCAGCAGCTCCATGGGACCCTACGAGCAGTACTTC
TRBV5-1	.	TRBD1	TRBJ1-1	CASSLTAQGTGTEAFF	TGCGCCAGCAGCCTAACGGCACAGGGGACGGGCACTGAAGCTTTCTTT
TRBV4-1	many	.	TRBJ2-7	CASSPGQRGDSKQYF	TGCGCCAGCAGCCCGGGACAGCGGGGAGATTCGAAGCAGTACTTC
TRBV7-2	.	TRBD2	TRBJ2-7	CASSLPEGSGRTTYEQYF	TGTGCCAGCAGCCTCCCCGAGGGTAGCGGGAGGACGACCTACGAGCAGTACTTC
TRBV6-1	.	TRBD1	TRBJ2-2	CASTWDRPNTGELFF	TGTGCCAGCACCTGGGACAGGCCGAACACCGGGGAGCTGTTTTTT
TRBV5-8	.	.	TRBJ1-1	CASSLFRVRMTEAFF	TGTGCCAGCAGCTTGTTTCGAGTTCGGATGACTGAAGCTTTCTTT
TRBV5-6	.	TRBD1	TRBJ2-5	CASDTRTGAETQYF	TGTGCCAGCGACACTCGGACAGGGGCGGAGACCCAGTACTTC
TRBV5-1	.	.	TRBJ1-4	CASSLTGRDEKLFF	TGCGCCAGCAGCTTAACAGGGAGGGATGAAAAACTGTTTTTT
TRBV5-1	.	.	TRBJ1-1	CASRLREDNAEAFF	TGCGCCAGCAGGCTCCGGGAGGACAACGCTGAAGCTTTCTTT